This T cell receptor beta chain was captured by sequencing in a study of Graves' ophthalmopathy and Graves' hyperthyroidism (dated by TCRdb to 2016 to 2019). Regarding the complete study: Peripheral blood was collected at initial diagnosis, prior to any treatment. To explore V-J signatures distinguishing ophthalmopathy from hyperthyroidism, a discovery set of about a hundred patients (about 43 ophthalmopathy, about 57 stable hyperthyroidism) was enrolled. The study used TCR beta repertoire signatures to distinguish Graves' ophthalmopathy from Graves' hyperthyroidism and to predict progression to ophthalmopathy. Once sampling was done, hyperthyroidism patients were given methimazole at a starting dose of 30 mg daily, while ophthalmopathy patients were given high-dose intravenous methylprednisolone. The independent validation cohort included 20 or so hyperthyroidism patients plus 17 patients who later progressed from hyperthyroidism to ophthalmopathy. In total, 120 to 150 blood samples were TCR-sequenced: around 42 ophthalmopathy, 80 or so hyperthyroidism and 17 hyperthyroidism-to-ophthalmopathy patients. T-cell repertoires of thyroid tissue and blood were compared in a handful of hyperthyroidism patients. The study at large found these results: In cross-validation, the 13-signature model distinguished ophthalmopathy from stable hyperthyroidism with around 90% sensitivity and 81.08% specificity, while in the test set the corresponding values were around 79% and 71%. No statistical method was used to predetermine the sample size, and group allocation was not hidden from the investigators. Most expanded thyroid clonotypes with a frequency above 0.001 also appeared in blood, which suggests that blood repertoires may reflect the immune response in the thyroid. In validation, the model predicted ophthalmopathy progression with 70.59% sensitivity and 72.22% specificity; fewer than 15 predicted patients were CT-confirmed with GO in a median of approximately 6.5 months.

Ophthalmopathy patients had moderately to severely active disease, Clinical Activity Score of at least 3, NOSPECS grade of at least 4, and disease duration under 3 months. Patients with other autoimmune diseases, uncontrolled infections, pregnancy or lactation were excluded. Clinical symptoms, serum thyroxine, TRAb, thyroid ultrasound and orbital computed tomography formed the basis of the diagnosis. Ficoll-Paque density gradient centrifugation was used to isolate PBMCs from 8 to 10 ml of fresh peripheral blood. Total RNA was extracted with Trizol reagent and quality-checked on an Agilent 2100 Bioanalyzer. V lost 3 bases and J lost 3 bases, and the count of bases not matched to a germline gene is 11. According to the germline V gene, CDR1 reads SGHRS and CDR2 reads YFSETQ. The CDR3 starts with the cysteine, ends with the phenylalanine, and has 18 residues. Of all the DNA, just the CDR3 is kept, 54 bases in frame from base 1.

For repertoire sequencing, the TCR beta CDR3 regions were amplified from RNA transcripts. The first round of RT-PCR was done with HTBI primers and the Qiagen OneStep RT-PCR kit, and was followed by a second round of multiplex PCR, then size selection and purification. Libraries were sequenced paired-end with 100 bp reads on an Illumina HiSeq2000. Per the authors' processing: SOAPnuke was used to process the reads, removing any read that contained adapters or uncalled bases, had a mean Phred below 15, or lacked an exact match to the constant primer or identifier. High-quality paired reads were merged with COPE v1.2.5. Each unique nucleotide sequence was treated as a clonotype, and MiTCR v1.1 was used to align the clonotypes to the IMGT TRB V, D and J references. The analysis was limited to V-J combinations with a frequency above 0.0001, which together covered just over 98% of the repertoires. For each V-J combination, a TCR clonal expansion and chaos score was defined as F50 clonal expansion divided by the chaos observed in the TCRdist matrix. Welch's t-statistics and random forest were used to reduce features to 13 V-J combinations, which were fed into a naive Bayes classifier. The similarity between thyroid and blood repertoires was quantified using the Morisita-Horn index. TCRdb cleaned the public reads at Q25 with fastp, built clones with MiXCR and kept in-frame beta chains. Rows with a matching CDR3 protein are joined into one entry that keeps the most common DNA and genes. These V and J calls derive from TCRdb rather than the authors' analysis. The sample table lists around 340,000 distinct CDR3 sequences, 17% of them with a count of one. The ten top clones hold approximately 13% of the sample.

This clonotype was seen ten or more times. What antigen it recognizes has not been identified. The sample holds no much larger clone one base away, and base qualities are not on file. This sequence uses TRBV5-1 and TRBJ2-7; TRBD2 fits 14 bases in the junction. Sequencing used peripheral blood. This receptor was taken from an adult man with Graves' ophthalmopathy. The nucleotide sequence reads as follows: TGCGCCAGCAGCTCTGGGACTAGCGGGAGAGAGGTTGGCTACGAGCAGTACTTC. Translated, it gives CASSSGTSGREVGYEQYF.